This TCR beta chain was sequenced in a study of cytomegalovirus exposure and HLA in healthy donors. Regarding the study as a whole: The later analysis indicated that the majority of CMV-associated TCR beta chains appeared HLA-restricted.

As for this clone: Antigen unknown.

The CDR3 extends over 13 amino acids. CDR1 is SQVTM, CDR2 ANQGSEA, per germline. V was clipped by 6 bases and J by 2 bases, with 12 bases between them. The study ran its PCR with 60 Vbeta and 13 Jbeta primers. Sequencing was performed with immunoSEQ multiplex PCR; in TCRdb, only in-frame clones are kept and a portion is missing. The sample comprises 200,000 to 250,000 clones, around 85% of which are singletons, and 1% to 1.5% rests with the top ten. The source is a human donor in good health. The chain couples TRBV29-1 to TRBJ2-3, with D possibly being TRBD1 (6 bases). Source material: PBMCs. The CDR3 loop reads CSVRDTLTDTQYF. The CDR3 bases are TGCAGCGTCCGGGACACCCTCACAGATACGCAGTATTTT.